This entry describes one T cell receptor (beta chain). Under the authors' procedure: The assay estimated nucleated cells by amplifying reference gene primers. Some clones are missing from TCRdb's copy, which holds only in-frame ones; the method was immunoSEQ multiplex PCR. The V and J calls and clone size are taken from that table; D and trimming were inferred from the DNA. The sample consists of around 150,000 clones, about 74% of them appearing once. CDR3 length: 19 amino acids. The junction had 23 bases not matched to a gene; V was cut back by 6 bases and J by 7 bases. Germline V CDR1 and CDR2: PRHDT, FYEKMQ (reference sequence). The record originates from a study of blood T cell repertoires in COVID-19. Study overall: Sample material is recorded as cDNA or gDNA derived from T cells, B-cell-depleted T cells, or PBMCs.

The receptor's source is a man aged 50 or older with acute or convalescent COVID-19. Source material: peripheral blood. This rearrangement joins TRBV13 to TRBJ2-1; 8 positions agree with TRBD2. The CDR3 spells CASSSARWAGGASRNEQFF. The CDR3 nucleotides are TGTGCCAGCAGTTCAGCTAGGTGGGCGGGGGGCGCATCTCGGAATGAGCAGTTCTTC.